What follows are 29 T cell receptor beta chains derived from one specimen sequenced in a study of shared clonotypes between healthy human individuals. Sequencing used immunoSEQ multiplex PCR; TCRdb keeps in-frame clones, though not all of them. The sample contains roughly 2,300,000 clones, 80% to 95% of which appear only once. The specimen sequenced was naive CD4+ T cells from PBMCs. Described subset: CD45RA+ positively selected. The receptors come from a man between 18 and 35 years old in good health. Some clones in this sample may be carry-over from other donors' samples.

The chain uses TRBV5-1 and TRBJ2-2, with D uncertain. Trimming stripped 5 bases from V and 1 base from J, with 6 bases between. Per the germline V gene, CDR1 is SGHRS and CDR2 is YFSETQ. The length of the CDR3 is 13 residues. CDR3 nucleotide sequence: TGCGCCAGCAGAGGGCTGAACACCGGGGAGCTGTTTTTT. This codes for CASRGLNTGELFF.

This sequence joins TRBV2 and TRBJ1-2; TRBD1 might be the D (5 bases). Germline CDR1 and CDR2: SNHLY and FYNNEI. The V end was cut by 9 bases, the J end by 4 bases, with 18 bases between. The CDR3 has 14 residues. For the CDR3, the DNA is TGTGCCAGTAAAATACGGGACCAGGGCTATGGCTACACCTTC. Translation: CASKIRDQGYGYTF.

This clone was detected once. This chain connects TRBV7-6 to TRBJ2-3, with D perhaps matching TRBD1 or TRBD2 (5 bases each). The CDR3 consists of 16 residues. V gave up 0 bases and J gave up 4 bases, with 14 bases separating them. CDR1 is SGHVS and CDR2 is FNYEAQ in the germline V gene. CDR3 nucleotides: TGTGCCAGCAGCTTAGCCGGGACCATTTGGCCAGATACGCAGTATTTT. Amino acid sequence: CASSLAGTIWPDTQYF.

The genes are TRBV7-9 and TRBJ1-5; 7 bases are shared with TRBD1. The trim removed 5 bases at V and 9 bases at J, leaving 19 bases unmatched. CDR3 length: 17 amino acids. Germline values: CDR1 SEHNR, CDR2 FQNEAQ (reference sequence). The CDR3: CASSASPRQGIVLPQHF. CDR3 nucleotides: TGTGCCAGCAGCGCAAGCCCCAGACAGGGTATAGTTTTGCCCCAGCATTTT.

The CDR3 DNA is TGTGCCAGCAAAAGTGGGGAGGGTAGCGAAAAACTGTTTTTT. It is translated as CASKSGEGSEKLFF. The V call is TRBV28, the J call TRBJ1-4; D is uncertain. The CDR3 has 14 amino acids. Trimming stripped 7 bases from V and 8 bases from J, with 17 bases between. Germline V CDR1 and CDR2: MDHEN, SYDVKM.

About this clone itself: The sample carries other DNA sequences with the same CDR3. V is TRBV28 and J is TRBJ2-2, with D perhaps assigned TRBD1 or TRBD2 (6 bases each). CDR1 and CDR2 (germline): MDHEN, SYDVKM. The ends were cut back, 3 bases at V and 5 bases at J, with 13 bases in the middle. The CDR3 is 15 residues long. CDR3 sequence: CASSFRGRGTGELFF. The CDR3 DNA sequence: TGTGCCAGCAGTTTCCGGGGGCGCGGGACCGGGGAGCTGTTTTTT.

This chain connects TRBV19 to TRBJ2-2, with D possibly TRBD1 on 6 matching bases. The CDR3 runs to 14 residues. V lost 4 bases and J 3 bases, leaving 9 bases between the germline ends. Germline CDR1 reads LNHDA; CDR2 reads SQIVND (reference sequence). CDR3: CASSNRADTGELFF. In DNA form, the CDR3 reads TGTGCCAGTAGTAACAGGGCTGACACCGGGGAGCTGTTTTTT.

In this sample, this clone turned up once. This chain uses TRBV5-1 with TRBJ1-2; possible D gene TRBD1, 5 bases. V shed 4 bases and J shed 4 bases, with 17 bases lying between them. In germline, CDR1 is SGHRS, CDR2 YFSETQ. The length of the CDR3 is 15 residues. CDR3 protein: CASSRSPGDGYGYTF. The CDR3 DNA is TGCGCCAGCAGCCGATCTCCGGGGGACGGCTATGGCTACACCTTC.

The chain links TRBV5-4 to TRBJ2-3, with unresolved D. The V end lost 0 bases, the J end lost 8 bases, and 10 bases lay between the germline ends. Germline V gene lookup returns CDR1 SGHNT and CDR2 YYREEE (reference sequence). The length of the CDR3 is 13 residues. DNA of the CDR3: TGTGCCAGCAGCTTGGCAGATTGGGGTACGCAGTATTTT. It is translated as CASSLADWGTQYF.

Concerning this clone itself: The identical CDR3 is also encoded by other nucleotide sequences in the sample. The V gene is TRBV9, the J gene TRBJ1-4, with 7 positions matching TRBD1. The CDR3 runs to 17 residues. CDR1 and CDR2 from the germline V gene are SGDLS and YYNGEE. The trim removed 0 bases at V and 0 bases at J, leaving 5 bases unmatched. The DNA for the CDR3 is TGTGCCAGCAGCGTAGGGGCAGGGGGAACAACTAATGAAAAACTGTTTTTT. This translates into CASSVGAGGTTNEKLFF.

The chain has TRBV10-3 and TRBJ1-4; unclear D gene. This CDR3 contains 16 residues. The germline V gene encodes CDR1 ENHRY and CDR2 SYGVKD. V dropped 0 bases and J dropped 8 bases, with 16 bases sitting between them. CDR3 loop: CAISESLVPNREKLFF. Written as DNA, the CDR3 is TGTGCCATCAGTGAGTCACTAGTGCCGAATAGGGAAAAACTGTTTTTT.

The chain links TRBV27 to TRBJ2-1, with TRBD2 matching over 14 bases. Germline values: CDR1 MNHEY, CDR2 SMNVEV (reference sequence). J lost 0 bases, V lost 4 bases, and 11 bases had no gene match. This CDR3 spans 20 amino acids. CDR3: CASSSRTSGRSKSSYNEQFF. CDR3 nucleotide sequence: TGTGCCAGCAGTTCCCGGACTAGCGGGAGGTCTAAGAGCTCCTACAATGAGCAGTTCTTC.

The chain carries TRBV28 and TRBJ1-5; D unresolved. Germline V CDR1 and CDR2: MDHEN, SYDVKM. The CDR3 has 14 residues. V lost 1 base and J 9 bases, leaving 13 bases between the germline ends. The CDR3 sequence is CASSLFGGVGPQHF. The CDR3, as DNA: TGTGCCAGCAGTTTATTCGGCGGGGTGGGGCCCCAGCATTTT.

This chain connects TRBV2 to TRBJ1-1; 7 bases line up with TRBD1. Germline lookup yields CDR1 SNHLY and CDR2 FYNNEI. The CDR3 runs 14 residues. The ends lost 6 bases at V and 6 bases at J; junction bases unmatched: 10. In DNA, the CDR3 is TGTGCCAGCAGCGTCGACAGGGCGGTGCCTGAAGCTTTCTTT. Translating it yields CASSVDRAVPEAFF.

CDR3 loop: CASSLRGAGGDNEQFF. In nucleotides, the CDR3 is TGCGCCAGCAGCTTGCGTGGGGCGGGAGGAGACAATGAGCAGTTCTTC. The chain combines TRBV5-1 with TRBJ2-1; 8 nucleotides line up with TRBD2. The CDR3 contains 16 residues. Trimming cost V 1 base and J 5 bases; bases outside gene matches: 8. CDR1 SGHRS and CDR2 YFSETQ come from the germline V gene.

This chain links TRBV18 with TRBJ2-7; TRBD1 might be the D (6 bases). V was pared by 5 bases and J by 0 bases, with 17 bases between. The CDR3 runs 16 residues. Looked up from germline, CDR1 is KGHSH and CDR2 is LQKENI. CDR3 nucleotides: TGTGCCAGCTCATCAGGGGCCCTCGGCTCCTCCTACGAGCAGTACTTC. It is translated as CASSSGALGSSYEQYF.

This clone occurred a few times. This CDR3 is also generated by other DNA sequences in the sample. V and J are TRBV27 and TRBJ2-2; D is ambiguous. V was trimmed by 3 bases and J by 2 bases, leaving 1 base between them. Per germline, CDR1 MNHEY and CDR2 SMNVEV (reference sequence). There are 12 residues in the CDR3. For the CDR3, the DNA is TGTGCCAGCAGTTTTAACACCGGGGAGCTGTTTTTT. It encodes CASSFNTGELFF.

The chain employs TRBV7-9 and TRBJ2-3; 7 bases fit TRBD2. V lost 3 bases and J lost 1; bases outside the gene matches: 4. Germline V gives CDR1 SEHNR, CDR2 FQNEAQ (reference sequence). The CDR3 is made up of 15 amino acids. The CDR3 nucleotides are TGTGCCAGCAGCTTTGCTAGCGGCGGCACAGATACGCAGTATTTT. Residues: CASSFASGGTDTQYF.

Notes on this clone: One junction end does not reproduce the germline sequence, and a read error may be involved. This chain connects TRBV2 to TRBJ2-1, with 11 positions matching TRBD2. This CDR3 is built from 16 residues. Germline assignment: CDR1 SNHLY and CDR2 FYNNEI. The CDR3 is CAGSLTSGRTYNEQFF. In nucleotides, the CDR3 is TGTGCCGGCAGCCTAACTAGCGGGAGAACCTACAATGAGCAGTTCTTC. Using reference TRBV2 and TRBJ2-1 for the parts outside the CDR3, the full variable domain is EPEVTQTPSHQVTQMGQEVILRCVPISNHLYFYWYRQILGQKVEFLVSFYNNEISEKSEIFDDQFSVERPDGSNFTLKIRSTKLEDSAMYFCAGSLTSGRTYNEQFFGPGTRLTVL.

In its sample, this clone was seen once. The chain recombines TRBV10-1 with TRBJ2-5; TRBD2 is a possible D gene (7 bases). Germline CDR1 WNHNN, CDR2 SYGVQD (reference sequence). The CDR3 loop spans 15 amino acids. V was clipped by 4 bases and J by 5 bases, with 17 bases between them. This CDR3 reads CASSGKVGGPETQYF. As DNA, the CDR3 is TGCGCCAGCAGTGGGAAAGTCGGGGGGCCTGAGACCCAGTACTTC.

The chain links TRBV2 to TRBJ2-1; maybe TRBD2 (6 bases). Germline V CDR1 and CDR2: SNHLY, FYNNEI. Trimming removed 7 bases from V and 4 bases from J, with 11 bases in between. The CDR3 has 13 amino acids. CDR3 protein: CASKRESYNEQFF. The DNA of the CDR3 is TGTGCCAGCAAACGGGAGTCTTACAATGAGCAGTTCTTC.

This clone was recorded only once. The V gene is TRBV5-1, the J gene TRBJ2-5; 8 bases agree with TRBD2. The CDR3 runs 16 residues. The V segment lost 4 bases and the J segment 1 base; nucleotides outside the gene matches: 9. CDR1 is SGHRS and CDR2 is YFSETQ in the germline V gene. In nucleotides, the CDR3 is TGCGCCAGCAGCGGGATCTTACTAGCGGCCCAAGAGACCCAGTACTTC. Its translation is CASSGILLAAQETQYF.

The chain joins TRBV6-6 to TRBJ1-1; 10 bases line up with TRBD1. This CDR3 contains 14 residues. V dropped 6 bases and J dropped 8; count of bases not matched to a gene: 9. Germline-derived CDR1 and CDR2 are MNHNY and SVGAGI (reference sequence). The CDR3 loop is CASSFFRDRGEAFF. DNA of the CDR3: TGTGCCAGCAGCTTTTTCCGGGACAGGGGCGAAGCTTTCTTT.

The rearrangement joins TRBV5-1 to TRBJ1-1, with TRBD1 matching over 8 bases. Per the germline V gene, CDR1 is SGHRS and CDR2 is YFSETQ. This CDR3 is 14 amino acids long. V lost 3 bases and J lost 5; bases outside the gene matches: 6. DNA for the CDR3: TGCGCCAGCAGCTGGACAGGGTCACGGACTGAAGCTTTCTTT. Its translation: CASSWTGSRTEAFF.

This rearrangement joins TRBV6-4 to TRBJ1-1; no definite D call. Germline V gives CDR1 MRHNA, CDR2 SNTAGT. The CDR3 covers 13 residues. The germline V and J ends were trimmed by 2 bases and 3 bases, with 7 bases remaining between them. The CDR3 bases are TGTGCCAGCAGTGACCCGCCACACACTGAAGCTTTCTTT. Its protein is CASSDPPHTEAFF.

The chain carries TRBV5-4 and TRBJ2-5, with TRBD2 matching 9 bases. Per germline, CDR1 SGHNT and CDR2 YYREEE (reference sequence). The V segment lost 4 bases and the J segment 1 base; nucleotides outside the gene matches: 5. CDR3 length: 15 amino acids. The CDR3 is CASSRASGTQETQYF. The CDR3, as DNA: TGTGCCAGCAGCCGGGCTAGCGGGACCCAAGAGACCCAGTACTTC. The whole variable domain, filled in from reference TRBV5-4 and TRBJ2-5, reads ETGVTQSPTHLIKTRGQQVTLRCSSQSGHNTVSWYQQALGQGPQFIFQYYREEENGRGNFPPRFSGLQFPNYSSELNVNALELDDSALYLCASSRASGTQETQYFGPGTRLLVL.

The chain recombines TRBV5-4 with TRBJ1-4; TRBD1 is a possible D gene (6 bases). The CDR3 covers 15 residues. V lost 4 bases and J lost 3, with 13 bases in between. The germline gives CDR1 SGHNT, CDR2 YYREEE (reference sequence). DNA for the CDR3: TGTGCCAGCAGCGCATACAGGGAGGCTAATGAAAAACTGTTTTTT. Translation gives CASSAYREANEKLFF.

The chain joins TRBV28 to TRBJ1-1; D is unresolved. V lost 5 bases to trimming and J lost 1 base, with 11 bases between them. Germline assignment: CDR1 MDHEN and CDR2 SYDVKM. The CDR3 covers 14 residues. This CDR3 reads CASSILQRNTEAFF. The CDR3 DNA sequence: TGTGCCAGCAGTATTTTACAGAGGAACACTGAAGCTTTCTTT.

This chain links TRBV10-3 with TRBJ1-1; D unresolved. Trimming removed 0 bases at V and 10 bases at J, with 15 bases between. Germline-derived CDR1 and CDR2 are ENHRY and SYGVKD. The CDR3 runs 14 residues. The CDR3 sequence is CAISESGRRTGAFF. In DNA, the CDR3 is TGTGCCATCAGTGAGTCCGGACGGCGAACCGGAGCTTTCTTT.